These 30 T cell receptor beta chains came from one sample sequenced in a study of PD-1 blockade in classical Hodgkin lymphoma. Clones were sequenced by immunoSEQ multiplex PCR, and TCRdb holds only the in-frame ones, with some missing. The profile shows approximately 9,500 clones, about 70% of them singletons. Every single patient, without exception, relapsed after autologous stem cell transplantation, and brentuximab vedotin exposure varied. Negative selection with magnetic separation was used to purify CD4+ T cells from thawed PBMCs. The sample consisted of CD4+ T cells from blood, taken at baseline. The receptors stem from a human donor with classical Hodgkin lymphoma.

In its sample, this clone was seen a few times. The chain couples TRBV6-1 to TRBJ2-7; D is possibly TRBD1 (5 bases). Germline V CDR1 and CDR2: MNHNS, SASEGT. Trimming cost V 4 bases and J 5 bases, with 18 bases left between them. The CDR3 is 15 amino acids. The CDR3 coding sequence is TGTGCCAGCAGTGGTACTCGGACCCAGGGCAACGAGCAGTACTTC. This codes for CASSGTRTQGNEQYF.

Worth noting for this clone: Its ends do not fully match the called genes, so a read error is possible. The V and J genes are TRBV19 and TRBJ2-3; 13 bases map to TRBD2. The CDR3 contains 18 residues. Germline CDR1 reads LNHDA; CDR2 reads SQIVND (reference sequence). The CDR3 nucleotides read TGTGCCAGTAGTAGACCTTCATGGACTAGCGGGAGCATAGATACGCAGTATTTT. As protein: CASSRPSWTSGSIDTQYF.

V usage is TRBV2 and J usage is TRBJ1-1, with D possibly being TRBD1 (6 bases). The V gene lost 6 bases and the J gene lost 4 bases, with 12 bases spanning the gap. The germline CDR1 and CDR2 sequences are SNHLY and FYNNEI. The CDR3 totals 13 residues. The CDR3 reads CASSIQGGTEAFF. The CDR3 coding sequence is TGTGCCAGCAGCATACAGGGTGGCACTGAAGCTTTCTTT. The full variable domain, rest sourced from reference TRBV2 and TRBJ1-1, is EPEVTQTPSHQVTQMGQEVILRCVPISNHLYFYWYRQILGQKVEFLVSFYNNEISEKSEIFDDQFSVERPDGSNFTLKIRSTKLEDSAMYFCASSIQGGTEAFFGQGTRLTVV.

V gene TRBV6-5 combines with J gene TRBJ2-7; TRBD2 aligns across 7 bases. Losses at the gene ends were 6 bases for V and 4 bases for J; bases not matched to a gene: 9. Per the germline V gene, CDR1 is MNHEY and CDR2 is SVGAGI. This CDR3 is built from 14 residues. CDR3 loop: CASRPSGTLYEQYF. For the CDR3, the DNA is TGTGCCAGCAGACCAAGCGGGACCCTTTACGAGCAGTACTTC.

V and J are TRBV4-1 and TRBJ2-7, with a possible D match to TRBD1 (6 bases). Germline lookup yields CDR1 MGHRA and CDR2 YSYEKL. Deletions cut 4 bases from V and 0 bases from J, with 7 bases between. This CDR3 is 13 amino acids long. The CDR3 nucleotides are TGCGCCAGCAGCCTGGACAGCTCCTACGAGCAGTACTTC. Its translation: CASSLDSSYEQYF.

The rearrangement links TRBV18 to TRBJ2-5; D gene uncertain. This CDR3 is 13 amino acids long. Trimming took off 5 bases at V and 1 base at J, with 8 bases between the two ends. The germline CDR1 and CDR2 sequences are KGHSH and LQKENI. This CDR3 is CASSATSQETQYF. The CDR3 DNA is TGTGCCAGCTCAGCTACCAGCCAAGAGACCCAGTACTTC.

The genes are TRBV28 and TRBJ2-6; D ambiguous. V lost 5 bases and J 0 bases, leaving 5 bases between the germline ends. Germline lookup yields CDR1 MDHEN and CDR2 SYDVKM. The CDR3 has 14 amino acids. The CDR3 region has the DNA TGTGCCAGCAGTCCCCCCTCTGGGGCCAACGTCCTGACTTTC. It translates to CASSPPSGANVLTF. The entire variable domain, with the rest obtained from reference TRBV28 and TRBJ2-6, is as follows: DVKVTQSSRYLVKRTGEKVFLECVQDMDHENMFWYRQDPGLGLRLIYFSYDVKMKEKGDIPEGYSVSREKKERFSLILESASTNQTSMYLCASSPPSGANVLTFGAGSRLTVL.

The CDR3 spells CASSVGPGQSQETQYF. In DNA, the CDR3 is TGTGCCAGCAGCGTGGGGCCGGGACAGAGTCAAGAGACCCAGTACTTC. The chain recombines TRBV9 with TRBJ2-5, with 7 bases fitting TRBD1. The CDR3 loop spans 16 amino acids. Losses at the gene ends were 2 bases for V and 2 bases for J; bases not matched to a gene: 9. Germline CDR1 SGDLS, CDR2 YYNGEE. Drawing the rest from reference TRBV9 and TRBJ2-5, the complete variable domain is DSGVTQTPKHLITATGQRVTLRCSPRSGDLSVYWYQQSLDQGLQFLIQYYNGEERAKGNILERFSAQQFPDLHSELNLSSLELGDSALYFCASSVGPGQSQETQYFGPGTRLLVL.

The V and J genes are TRBV4-2 and TRBJ1-4; D is unresolved. The CDR3 runs 15 residues. Germline V CDR1 and CDR2: LGHNA, YNFKEQ. Trimming stripped 4 bases from V and 0 bases from J, with 9 bases between. This CDR3 is CASSPTTPTNEKLFF. DNA of the CDR3: TGTGCCAGCAGCCCTACGACACCAACTAATGAAAAACTGTTTTTT.

V usage is TRBV10-3 and J usage is TRBJ1-2; 9 bases match TRBD1. The CDR3 sequence is 14 residues long. V trimming: 5 bases; J trimming: 2 bases; junction bases outside the gene matches: 3. The germline V gene encodes CDR1 ENHRY and CDR2 SYGVKD. DNA of the CDR3: TGTGCCATCAGTTCGGGACAGGGAAACTATGGCTACACCTTC. As protein: CAISSGQGNYGYTF.

This clone was seen just once. The chain is built from TRBV7-9 and TRBJ1-6; D call uncertain. Germline assignment: CDR1 SEHNR and CDR2 FQNEAQ (reference sequence). The CDR3 sequence is 13 residues long. The V end was cut by 4 bases, the J end by 7 bases, with 8 bases between. This CDR3 is CASSSGWNSPLHF. The CDR3 DNA follows: TGTGCCAGCAGCTCGGGGTGGAATTCACCCCTCCACTTT. The variable domain in full, completed from reference TRBV7-9 and TRBJ1-6, reads DTGVSQNPRHKITKRGQNVTFRCDPISEHNRLYWYRQTLGQGPEFLTYFQNEAQLEKSRLLSDRFSAERPKGSFSTLEIQRTEQGDSAMYLCASSSGWNSPLHFGNGTRLTVT.

This chain connects TRBV5-4 to TRBJ2-1, with D unresolved. CDR1 and CDR2 (germline): SGHNT, YYREEE (reference sequence). The CDR3 extends over 16 amino acids. The V end lost 2 bases, the J end lost 0 bases, and 12 bases lay between the germline ends. CDR3 bases: TGTGCCAGCAGCTTCCTATCGTATAGCTCCTACAATGAGCAGTTCTTC. Amino acids: CASSFLSYSSYNEQFF.

The chain carries TRBV15 and TRBJ2-5, with TRBD2 matching 7 bases. CDR1 LNHNV and CDR2 YYDKDF come from the germline V gene (reference sequence). J was trimmed by 11 bases and V by 3 bases; bases with no gene match: 12. The CDR3 is 14 amino acids. CDR3 nucleotides: TGTGCCACCAGCAGGGATCGCCTAGCAGCGGGGCAGTACTTC. It yields the protein CATSRDRLAAGQYF.

The chain combines TRBV5-4 with TRBJ1-2, with 11 bases fitting TRBD1. Losses at the gene ends were 2 bases for V and 4 bases for J; bases not matched to a gene: 13. The length of the CDR3 is 18 residues. The germline V gene encodes CDR1 SGHNT and CDR2 YYREEE (reference sequence). CDR3 sequence reads: CASSFLVLRDRGVYGYTF. The CDR3 DNA follows: TGTGCCAGCAGCTTCTTGGTCCTTCGGGACAGGGGGGTCTATGGCTACACCTTC.

The gene calls are TRBV5-8 and TRBJ1-4; D is perhaps TRBD1 (5 bases). Trimming removed 5 bases from V and 7 bases from J, with 12 bases in between. CDR3 length: 13 amino acids. CDR1 and CDR2 (germline): SGHTS, YDEGEE. The CDR3 loop is CASRPPGGEKLFF. CDR3 DNA: TGTGCCAGCAGACCCCCCGGGGGTGAAAAACTGTTTTTT.

This rearrangement joins TRBV27 to TRBJ2-1, with 12 bases lining up with TRBD2. The CDR3 has 15 amino acids. V lost 5 bases to trimming and J lost 7 bases; unmatched junction nucleotides: 6. Germline assignment: CDR1 MNHEY and CDR2 SMNVEV (reference sequence). In DNA form, the CDR3 reads TGTGCCAGCAGTCTGACTAGCGGGAGTACAAATGAGCAGTTCTTC. Protein sequence: CASSLTSGSTNEQFF.

The chain has TRBV5-1 and TRBJ2-5; D possibly corresponds to TRBD2 (5 bases). V lost 3 bases to trimming and J lost 2 bases, with 11 bases between them. Germline lookup yields CDR1 SGHRS and CDR2 YFSETQ. There are 14 residues in the CDR3. This CDR3 is CASSSGERQETQYF. CDR3 DNA sequence: TGCGCCAGCAGCTCCGGCGAGCGGCAAGAGACCCAGTACTTC.

This clone is medium-sized within its sample. The rearrangement joins TRBV7-9 to TRBJ2-4, with 9 bases identical to TRBD1. V was clipped by 5 bases and J by 1 base; unmatched bases: 6. Germline-derived CDR1 and CDR2 are SEHNR and FQNEAQ (reference sequence). The CDR3 is 16 amino acids. The CDR3 DNA sequence: TGTGCCAGCAGCCAAGACAGGGGGTGGGCCAAAAACATTCAGTACTTC. Residues: CASSQDRGWAKNIQYF.

This rearrangement joins TRBV5-1 to TRBJ1-2; 7 bases agree with TRBD1. The V gene end was trimmed by 1 base and the J gene end by 4 bases; junction bases not matched to a gene: 10. The length of the CDR3 is 16 residues. Germline assignment: CDR1 SGHRS and CDR2 YFSETQ. CDR3 amino acids: CASSLTGADSSYGYTF. The CDR3 DNA reads as TGCGCCAGCAGCTTGACAGGGGCCGACTCCTCCTATGGCTACACCTTC.

This clone occurred once. The V and J genes are TRBV5-4 and TRBJ2-3; D uncertain. The CDR3 totals 13 residues. Trimming left V 1 base short and J 2 bases short, with 5 bases between. Looked up from germline, CDR1 is SGHNT and CDR2 is YYREEE (reference sequence). The CDR3 nucleotides read TGTGCCAGCAGCTTGACAGACACAGATACGCAGTATTTT. Amino acids: CASSLTDTDTQYF.

The chain links TRBV19 to TRBJ1-5; D gene unclear. The CDR3 is 15 amino acids. Trimming pared 5 bases from V and 0 bases from J, leaving 11 bases between. The germline CDR1 and CDR2 sequences are LNHDA and SQIVND (reference sequence). The CDR3: CASSLQSNSNQPQHF. The CDR3 bases are TGTGCCAGTAGTTTACAGAGCAATAGCAATCAGCCCCAGCATTTT.

V and J are TRBV14 and TRBJ1-1, with 8 bases identical to TRBD1. Trimming took 2 bases from V and 12 from J; bases not matched to a gene: 8. The CDR3 is 13 residues long. The V gene's germline CDR1 is SGHDN and CDR2 FVKESK. CDR3 DNA sequence: TGTGCCAGCAGCCAATTTAACAGGGGGTTGACTTTCTTT. Translated: CASSQFNRGLTFF.

This clone appeared once. J is TRBJ2-1 and V is TRBV28; D call uncertain. The CDR3 is made up of 15 amino acids. V was trimmed by 5 bases and J by 6 bases, leaving 17 bases between them. CDR1 MDHEN and CDR2 SYDVKM come from the germline V gene. Here the CDR3 reads CASSPEWASRNEQFF. The CDR3 region has the DNA TGTGCCAGCAGTCCTGAGTGGGCTAGTCGCAATGAGCAGTTCTTC.

The chain is built from TRBV4-1 and TRBJ1-1, with TRBD1 matching over 10 bases. The CDR3 is made up of 18 amino acids. The trim removed 0 bases at V and 4 bases at J, leaving 11 bases unmatched. CDR1 and CDR2 (germline): MGHRA, YSYEKL. CDR3: CASSQDPVLGTGVTEAFF. DNA for the CDR3: TGCGCCAGCAGCCAAGATCCGGTTCTGGGGACAGGGGTCACTGAAGCTTTCTTT.

V is TRBV7-8 and J is TRBJ2-1; 8 bases line up with TRBD2. The CDR3 sequence is 15 residues long. Germline values: CDR1 SGHVS, CDR2 FQNEAQ. The J segment lost 5 bases and the V segment lost 5 bases, leaving 8 bases of the junction unmatched. CDR3 sequence (DNA): TGTGCCAGCAGCCCCGGGAGGGGAGGGCACAATGAGCAGTTCTTC. Its protein is CASSPGRGGHNEQFF.

This clone has just one count. The V and J genes are TRBV5-6 and TRBJ1-2; D might be TRBD1 (5 bases). Trimming removed 2 bases from V and 4 bases from J, with 9 bases in between. Per germline, CDR1 SGHDT and CDR2 YYEEEE. This CDR3 comprises 13 residues. CDR3 nucleotides: TGTGCCAGCAGCTTAGGGGCTCTCTATGGCTACACCTTC. This encodes CASSLGALYGYTF.

The chain couples TRBV7-2 to TRBJ1-3; D gene unclear. Looked up from germline, CDR1 is SGHTA and CDR2 is FQGNSA. Trimming pared 5 bases from V and 0 bases from J, leaving 2 bases between. The CDR3 spans 12 residues. The CDR3 is CASSPSGNTIYF. CDR3 nucleotide sequence: TGTGCCAGCAGCCCCTCTGGAAACACCATATATTTT.

The rearrangement uses TRBV18 and TRBJ2-5; D possibly matches TRBD1 or TRBD2 (6 bases each). The CDR3 consists of 14 residues. The V gene lost 3 bases and the J gene lost 5 bases, with 13 bases spanning the gap. CDR1 and CDR2 from the germline V gene are KGHSH and LQKENI. The CDR3 DNA reads as TGTGCCAGCTCACCGAACGGGGGCGGGGAGACCCAGTACTTC. Translated: CASSPNGGGETQYF.

The chain uses TRBV11-1 and TRBJ1-4, with D perhaps TRBD1 (6 bases). CDR1 and CDR2 from the germline V gene are SGHAT and FQDESV (reference sequence). V lost 5 bases to trimming and J lost 4 bases, with 11 bases between them. This CDR3 has 14 residues. DNA for the CDR3: TGTGCCAGCAGCGAAGGACAGTATAATGAAAAACTGTTTTTT. This gives the protein CASSEGQYNEKLFF.

The chain employs TRBV30 and TRBJ1-4, with 8 bases that match TRBD1. CDR3 length: 12 residues. CDR1 is GTSNPN, CDR2 SVGIG, per germline (reference sequence). V shed 1 base, J shed 14 bases, and the junction held 6 bases outside the gene matches. CDR3 in amino acids: CAWSGDRPLLFF. As DNA, the CDR3 is TGTGCCTGGAGTGGGGACAGGCCTCTTCTGTTTTTT.